The 31 T cell receptor beta chains in this list originate from one sample, sequenced in a study of shared clonotypes between healthy human individuals. The naive CD8 subset, CD45RO-negative cells positively selected for CCR7, excluded terminally differentiated effector memory CD45RA+ cells. Some clones are missing from TCRdb's copy, which holds only in-frame ones; the method was immunoSEQ multiplex PCR. This table holds about 2 million clones, 85% to 95% found once. Sample: naive CD8+ T cells sorted from blood. The receptors stem from a young man in good health.

The DNA of the CDR3 is TGTGCCAGCAGTTTCGAATTGGGAATCCCGGCCGGGGAGCTGTTTTTT. It encodes CASSFELGIPAGELFF. This chain uses TRBV28 with TRBJ2-2; D unclear. Germline V CDR1 and CDR2: MDHEN, SYDVKM. V dropped 3 bases and J dropped 6 bases, with 17 bases sitting between them. The CDR3 consists of 16 residues. The whole variable domain, remainder taken from reference TRBV28 and TRBJ2-2, is DVKVTQSSRYLVKRTGEKVFLECVQDMDHENMFWYRQDPGLGLRLIYFSYDVKMKEKGDIPEGYSVSREKKERFSLILESASTNQTSMYLCASSFELGIPAGELFFGEGSRLTVL.

V and J are TRBV7-9 and TRBJ2-7; 12 bases fit TRBD2. CDR3 size: 14 residues. Germline V gene sequence: CDR1 SEHNR, CDR2 FQNEAQ (reference sequence). The V segment lost 4 bases and the J segment 2 bases; nucleotides outside the gene matches: 0. The CDR3 sequence is CASSWTSGAYEQYF. CDR3 in DNA: TGTGCCAGCAGCTGGACTAGCGGGGCCTACGAGCAGTACTTC.

V gene TRBV15 combines with J gene TRBJ2-2, with TRBD1 as a possible D gene (6 bases). Looked up from germline, CDR1 is LNHNV and CDR2 is YYDKDF (reference sequence). Trimming left V 1 base short and J 3 bases short, with 12 bases between. CDR3 length: 16 amino acids. CDR3 in amino acids: CATSRASGVDTGELFF. The CDR3 DNA follows: TGTGCCACCAGCAGAGCTTCAGGGGTAGACACCGGGGAGCTGTTTTTT. The whole variable domain, remainder taken from reference TRBV15 and TRBJ2-2, is DAMVIQNPRYQVTQFGKPVTLSCSQTLNHNVMYWYQQKSSQAPKLLFHYYDKDFNNEADTPDNFQSRRPNTSFCFLDIRSPGLGDTAMYLCATSRASGVDTGELFFGEGSRLTVL.

The chain has TRBV10-3 and TRBJ1-2; 9 bases are a match to TRBD1. The germline V gene has CDR1 ENHRY and CDR2 SYGVKD. CDR3 size: 15 residues. Unmatched junction bases numbered 5, after V lost 2 bases and J lost 4 bases. The CDR3 DNA reads as TGTGCCATCAGTGAGCGGACAGGGGTGTCCTATGGCTACACCTTC. Its protein is CAISERTGVSYGYTF.

The V and J genes are TRBV6-1 and TRBJ2-7, with D possibly TRBD1 on 6 matching bases. V lost 0 bases, J lost 6 bases, and 12 bases lay in between. CDR1 is MNHNS, CDR2 SASEGT, per germline. This CDR3 contains 14 residues. The CDR3, as DNA: TGTGCCAGCAGTGAAGCCGACAGGCCGGGCGAGCAGTACTTC. Protein product: CASSEADRPGEQYF.

V and J are TRBV4-1 and TRBJ2-4; D may be TRBD1 or TRBD2 (5 bases each). Germline-derived CDR1 and CDR2 are MGHRA and YSYEKL. Trimming cost V 5 bases and J 0 bases, with 14 bases left between them. CDR3 length equals 16 residues. The CDR3: CASSLARELAKNIQYF. As DNA, the CDR3 is TGCGCCAGCAGCTTAGCCAGGGAGCTAGCCAAAAACATTCAGTACTTC.

V and J are TRBV4-3 and TRBJ2-1, with D perhaps TRBD2 (6 bases). The V gene's germline CDR1 is LGHNA and CDR2 YSLEER. The ends were cut back, 2 bases at V and 2 bases at J, with 10 bases in the middle. The CDR3 loop spans 15 amino acids. The CDR3 DNA reads TGCGCCAGCAGCCAAACTAGCAGCCCCTACAATGAGCAGTTCTTC. Encoded protein: CASSQTSSPYNEQFF.

The chain links TRBV10-2 to TRBJ2-6; D ambiguous. There are 13 residues in the CDR3. CDR1 and CDR2 (germline): WSHSY, SAAADI. V dropped 2 bases and J dropped 2 bases, with 1 base sitting between them. CDR3 in amino acids: CASSEPGANVLTF. The CDR3 DNA reads as TGCGCCAGCAGTGAGCCTGGGGCCAACGTCCTGACTTTC.

The J gene is TRBJ2-3, the V gene TRBV13, with a weak D call TRBD2 (6 bases). Looked up from germline, CDR1 is PRHDT and CDR2 is FYEKMQ (reference sequence). V gave up 4 bases and J gave up 6 bases, with 26 bases separating them. The CDR3 runs 18 residues. CDR3 DNA sequence: TGTGCCAGCAGCTGGGCGGAGCGCGGCGGGGCCCTCCGGGATACGCAGTATTTT. This encodes CASSWAERGGALRDTQYF.

For this clone: Other DNA sequences from this sample encode an identical CDR3 as well. The gene calls are TRBV9 and TRBJ2-1; 8 nucleotides line up with TRBD2. CDR3 size: 14 residues. J gave up 5 bases and V 0 bases, and 1 base lay outside the gene matches. Germline CDR1 is SGDLS and CDR2 is YYNGEE. CDR3 nucleotides: TGTGCCAGCAGCGTAGAACTAGCGGACAATGAGCAGTTCTTC. Its protein product is CASSVELADNEQFF.

To note about this clone: In the same sample, other DNA sequences code for this CDR3. V usage is TRBV5-6 and J usage is TRBJ2-7; D possibly matches TRBD1 or TRBD2 (5 bases each). This CDR3 has 14 amino acids. Trimming pared 4 bases from V and 0 bases from J, leaving 11 bases between. Germline-derived CDR1 and CDR2 are SGHDT and YYEEEE. The CDR3 is CASSLSGSSYEQYF. CDR3 nucleotide sequence: TGTGCCAGCAGCCTATCAGGGAGCTCCTACGAGCAGTACTTC.

This sequence joins TRBV6-1 and TRBJ1-5; unclear D gene. V lost 1 base, J lost 0 bases, and 10 bases lay in between. The CDR3 contains 16 residues. CDR1 and CDR2 from the germline V gene are MNHNS and SASEGT. CDR3 region: CASSEERVYSNQPQHF. The CDR3, as DNA: TGTGCCAGCAGTGAAGAGAGGGTTTATAGCAATCAGCCCCAGCATTTT.

A note on this clone: Sequence at one end of the junction differs from germline and may be a read error. This chain uses TRBV7-8 with TRBJ1-4; D might be TRBD1 (6 bases). Germline CDR1 and CDR2: SGHVS and FQNEAQ. The CDR3 extends over 16 amino acids. The CDR3 DNA is TGTGCCAGCAGCTTAGGCGGGACACTCGAAAATGAAAAGCTGTTTTTT. It specifies CASSLGGTLENEKLFF.

The rearrangement uses TRBV5-6 and TRBJ1-1; D remains ambiguous. Trimming stripped 2 bases from V and 1 base from J, with 15 bases between. This CDR3 comprises 16 residues. CDR1 and CDR2 (germline): SGHDT, YYEEEE. CDR3 DNA: TGTGCCAGCAGCTTCGGCAGAGAGGAGGCGAACACTGAAGCTTTCTTT. Translated, it gives CASSFGREEANTEAFF.

This clone was seen just once. The V and J genes are TRBV10-3 and TRBJ2-5; 14 bases map to TRBD2. Germline loops: CDR1 ENHRY, CDR2 SYGVKD. With 10 bases clipped from V and 5 bases from J, the junction kept 18 bases outside the gene matches. The CDR3 sequence is 18 residues long. As DNA, the CDR3 is TGTGCCAGACCGACTAGCGGGAGGGTAGGACCCCCCGGTGAGACCCAGTACTTC. Protein product: CARPTSGRVGPPGETQYF.

The chain employs TRBV11-2 and TRBJ2-1, with 7 bases matching TRBD2. Germline-derived CDR1 and CDR2 are SGHAT and FQNNGV. Trimming removed 3 bases from V and 2 bases from J; junction bases left unmatched: 1. The CDR3 is 14 residues long. The CDR3 DNA reads as TGTGCCAGCAGCTTGCGGGGGACCTACAATGAGCAGTTCTTC. This gives the protein CASSLRGTYNEQFF.

This chain links TRBV6-5 with TRBJ1-2; TRBD1 matches at 10 bases. The germline V gene encodes CDR1 MNHEY and CDR2 SVGAGI. V dropped 0 bases and J dropped 8; count of bases not matched to a gene: 9. The CDR3 runs 16 residues. The DNA of the CDR3 is TGTGCCAGCAGTTACTCGTTGGGGACAGGGGAAGTAGGCTACACCTTC. Residues: CASSYSLGTGEVGYTF.

A remark on this clone: One base away lies a much larger clone, so this may be a sequencing read error. The sample contains more than one DNA sequence encoding this CDR3. This sequence joins TRBV30 and TRBJ1-5, with D unclear. The CDR3 has 14 amino acids. The germline V gene has CDR1 GTSNPN and CDR2 SVGIG (reference sequence). The CDR3 here is CAWTLRGSNQPQHF. The CDR3 DNA reads as TGCGCCTGGACCCTTAGAGGTAGCAATCAGCCCCAGCATTTT.

The CDR3 nucleotides are TGTGCCAGTAGTCTCGACAGGGCGGCCTCCTACGAGCAGTACTTC. Its translation is CASSLDRAASYEQYF. The chain is built from TRBV19 and TRBJ2-7; TRBD1 aligns across 7 bases. This CDR3 has 15 residues. CDR1 LNHDA and CDR2 SQIVND come from the germline V gene (reference sequence). Germline trimming cut 5 bases from V and 0 bases from J; bases unmatched to any gene: 7.

CDR3 amino acids: CASSQDLPYGESYNEQFF. The CDR3 nucleotides read TGTGCCAGCAGCCAAGATCTTCCATACGGGGAATCCTACAATGAGCAGTTCTTC. The rearrangement links TRBV14 to TRBJ2-1, with D tentatively TRBD2 (5 bases). CDR1 is SGHDN, CDR2 FVKESK, per germline. V was shortened by 0 bases and J by 1 base, with 16 bases between the two germline ends. This CDR3 is built from 18 residues.

The chain couples TRBV4-1 to TRBJ2-1; the D gene is possibly TRBD2 (6 bases). Per the germline V gene, CDR1 is MGHRA and CDR2 is YSYEKL. This CDR3 is 15 amino acids long. V gave up 4 bases and J gave up 4 bases, with 14 bases separating them. In DNA, the CDR3 is TGCGCCAGCAGCCCGCGGGGTCTTCTTTACAATGAGCAGTTCTTC. It translates to CASSPRGLLYNEQFF.

A single count supports this clone. The chain links TRBV5-4 to TRBJ2-5, with 9 bases lining up with TRBD1. The CDR3 covers 12 residues. The germline gives CDR1 SGHNT, CDR2 YYREEE (reference sequence). The V gene end was trimmed by 2 bases and the J gene end by 10 bases; junction bases not matched to a gene: 3. CDR3 sequence reads: CASSLTGGDQYF. The CDR3 DNA is TGTGCCAGCAGCTTAACAGGGGGCGACCAGTACTTC.

Comment on this clone: The identical CDR3 is also encoded by other nucleotide sequences in the sample. The genes are TRBV28 and TRBJ1-1; tentatively, D is TRBD1 (6 bases). V was shortened by 2 bases and J by 3 bases, with 10 bases between the two germline ends. The CDR3 is 14 residues long. From germline, CDR1 is MDHEN and CDR2 SYDVKM. The CDR3 DNA reads TGTGCCAGCAGTTTACAGGGGTGGGACACTGAAGCTTTCTTT. Translated, it gives CASSLQGWDTEAFF. Full variable domain (rest looked up from reference TRBV28 and TRBJ1-1): DVKVTQSSRYLVKRTGEKVFLECVQDMDHENMFWYRQDPGLGLRLIYFSYDVKMKEKGDIPEGYSVSREKKERFSLILESASTNQTSMYLCASSLQGWDTEAFFGQGTRLTVV.

The V gene is TRBV6-1, the J gene TRBJ1-6, with 7 bases aligning to TRBD1. The CDR3 has 19 residues. Germline lookup yields CDR1 MNHNS and CDR2 SASEGT. J lost 0 bases, V lost 1 base, and 9 bases had no gene match. CDR3 DNA: TGTGCCAGCAGTGAAGGACTTGACAGGGAAAGCTCCTATAATTCACCCCTCCACTTT. This translates into CASSEGLDRESSYNSPLHF.

Worth noting for this clone: This same CDR3 is encoded by further DNA sequences in the sample. The J gene is TRBJ1-1, the V gene TRBV5-4; 7 nucleotides match TRBD1. The CDR3 runs to 14 residues. CDR1 and CDR2 from the germline V gene are SGHNT and YYREEE (reference sequence). V gave up 3 bases and J gave up 0 bases; unmatched junction bases: 2. CDR3 sequence reads: CASSWDRLNTEAFF. In DNA form, the CDR3 reads TGTGCCAGCAGCTGGGACAGATTGAACACTGAAGCTTTCTTT.

The rearrangement links TRBV30 to TRBJ2-5; no reliable D call. This CDR3 region has 16 residues. The V gene's germline CDR1 is GTSNPN and CDR2 SVGIG (reference sequence). The V end lost 7 bases, the J end lost 1 base, and 22 bases lay between the germline ends. The chain's CDR3 is CASSWSVETFQETQYF. The CDR3 DNA sequence: TGTGCCTCCTCCTGGTCGGTTGAAACCTTCCAAGAGACCCAGTACTTC.

The gene calls are TRBV21-1 and TRBJ2-5; the table assigns TRBD1, which was not confirmed against the DNA. TRBV21-1 is marked as a pseudogene. The CDR3 covers 14 residues. As DNA, the CDR3 is TGTGCCAGCAGCTCAACAGGGACAGGAGAGACCCAGTACTTC. Translated: CASSSTGTGETQYF.

V gene TRBV9 combines with J gene TRBJ2-1; weak D call: TRBD1 (5 bases). CDR3 length equals 14 residues. In germline, CDR1 is SGDLS, CDR2 YYNGEE. V was clipped by 6 bases and J by 9 bases, with 19 bases between them. The CDR3 DNA is TGTGCCAGCAACGTTGGCCAGGGTGTTTCTGAGCAGTTCTTC. Translating gives CASNVGQGVSEQFF.

The CDR3 sequence: CASSPPTGAGYGYTF. The CDR3 coding sequence is TGTGCCAGCAGCCCACCAACGGGGGCAGGCTATGGCTACACCTTC. This sequence joins TRBV7-2 and TRBJ1-2; D perhaps matches TRBD1 (6 bases). Germline CDR1 is SGHTA and CDR2 is FQGNSA. The CDR3 has 15 amino acids. Trimming pared 5 bases from V and 4 bases from J, leaving 17 bases between.

This chain uses TRBV27 with TRBJ2-7; D assignment may be TRBD1 or TRBD2 (5 bases each). This CDR3 contains 15 residues. The germline V gene encodes CDR1 MNHEY and CDR2 SMNVEV (reference sequence). Deletions cut 8 bases from V and 5 bases from J, with 22 bases between. As DNA, the CDR3 is TGTGCCAGCGGGTCGAGGGGTGGTATAATCGACGAGCAGTACTTC. This gives the protein CASGSRGGIIDEQYF.

DNA for the CDR3: TGTGCCAGCAGCTTGGGGGCTTACAATGAGCAGTTCTTC. The encoded protein is CASSLGAYNEQFF. This chain uses TRBV13 with TRBJ2-1, with D perhaps matching TRBD1 (6 bases). The CDR3 contains 13 residues. Per germline, CDR1 PRHDT and CDR2 FYEKMQ (reference sequence). V lost 3 bases and J lost 4, with 7 bases in between.